Sequencing of this T cell receptor (beta chain) was carried out in a study of OX40 agonist ivuxolimab in advanced cancers. Across the whole study: Enrollees could have had prior anti-PD-1, anti-PD-L1 or anti-CTLA-4 therapy, which about 42% had received.

This CDR3 is 15 amino acids long. V was clipped by 5 bases and J by 4 bases, with 17 bases between them. Germline V gives CDR1 MDHEN, CDR2 SYDVKM. Data came from immunoSEQ multiplex PCR; TCRdb stores just in-frame clones and leaves some out. Of about 150,000 clones in the sample, more than 85% were seen once. Findings and limits, study-wide: There was clonal expansion of CD4+ and CD8+ blood T cells by week 6 at 0.1 to 3.0 mg/kg. The work left the antigen specificity of expanded peripheral T cells undetermined.

As to this clone: What it binds is unknown.

Exclusion of a patient followed from autoimmune disease history or systemic immunosuppression. The sample in question was CD4+ or CD8+ T cells sorted from blood, obtained in a trial of the OX40 agonist ivuxolimab. The TCR sequence derives from an adult with an advanced solid tumor such as melanoma, head and neck, liver or kidney cancer. This chain joins TRBV28 and TRBJ1-1; D may be TRBD1 (5 bases). The CDR3 sequence is CASSAPGQMITEAFF. CDR3 bases: TGTGCCAGCAGTGCACCGGGGCAGATGATCACTGAAGCTTTCTTT.